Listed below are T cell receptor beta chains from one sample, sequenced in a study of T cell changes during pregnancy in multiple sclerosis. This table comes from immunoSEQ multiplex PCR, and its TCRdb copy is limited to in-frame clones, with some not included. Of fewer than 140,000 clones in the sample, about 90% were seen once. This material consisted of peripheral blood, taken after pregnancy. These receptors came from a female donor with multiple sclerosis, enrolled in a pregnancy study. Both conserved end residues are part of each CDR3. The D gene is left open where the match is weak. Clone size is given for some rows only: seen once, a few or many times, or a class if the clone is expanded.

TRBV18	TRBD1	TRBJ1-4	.	CASSPGRRTGATNEKLFF	TGTGCCAGCTCACCAGGAAGGAGGACAGGGGCAACTAATGAAAAACTGTTTTTT
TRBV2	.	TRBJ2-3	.	CASTNPLISNTQYF	TGTGCCAGCACAAACCCACTGATTAGTAATACGCAGTATTTT
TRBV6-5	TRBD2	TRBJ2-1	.	CASSSLRTSGSVRFF	TGTGCCAGCAGTTCCCTGAGGACTAGCGGGAGTGTTCGGTTCTTC
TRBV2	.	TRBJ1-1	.	CASSVGQGWSEAFF	TGTGCCAGCAGTGTAGGTCAGGGCTGGTCTGAAGCTTTCTTT
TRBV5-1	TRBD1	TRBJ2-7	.	CASRDRTGASYEQYF	TGCGCCAGCAGGGATAGGACAGGGGCTTCCTACGAGCAGTACTTC
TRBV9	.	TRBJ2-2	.	CASSEGQGTGELFF	TGTGCCAGCAGCGAGGGTCAGGGTACCGGGGAGCTGTTTTTT
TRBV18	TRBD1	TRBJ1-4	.	CASSPGTGSNEKLFF	TGTGCCAGCTCACCTGGGACAGGATCTAATGAAAAACTGTTTTTT
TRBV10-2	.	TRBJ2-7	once	CASSVEDRASYEQYF	TGCGCCAGCAGTGTAGAGGACAGAGCCTCCTACGAGCAGTACTTC
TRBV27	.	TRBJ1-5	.	CASSPRLGNQPQHF	TGTGCCAGCAGCCCGAGGTTGGGCAATCAGCCCCAGCATTTT
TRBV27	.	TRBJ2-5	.	CASSLSLQPETQYF	TGTGCCAGCAGTTTGAGCTTACAGCCAGAGACCCAGTACTTC
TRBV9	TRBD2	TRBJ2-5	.	CASSVRGEAGGGVSQETQYF	TGTGCCAGCAGCGTACGGGGGGAAGCGGGAGGGGGGGTCAGTCAAGAGACCCAGTACTTC
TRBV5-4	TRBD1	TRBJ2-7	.	CASSFRDRDSYEQYF	TGTGCCAGCAGCTTCCGGGACAGGGATTCCTACGAGCAGTACTTC
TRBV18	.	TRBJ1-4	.	CASSPGGAIREKLFF	TGTGCCAGCTCTCCCGGCGGGGCGATTCGAGAAAAACTGTTTTTT
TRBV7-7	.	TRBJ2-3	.	CASSLGGAAHTDTQYF	TGTGCCAGCAGCTTGGGGGGGGCCGCGCACACAGATACGCAGTATTTT
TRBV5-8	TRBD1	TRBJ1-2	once	CASSSGTVYGYTF	TGTGCCAGCAGTTCCGGGACAGTCTATGGCTACACCTTC
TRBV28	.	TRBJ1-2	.	CASSPSPQNYGYTF	TGTGCCAGCAGTCCCAGTCCTCAGAACTATGGCTACACCTTC
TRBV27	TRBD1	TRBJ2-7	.	CASSLIPGGDGEQYF	TGTGCCAGCAGTCTAATTCCAGGGGGCGACGGCGAGCAGTACTTC
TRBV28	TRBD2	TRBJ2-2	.	CASSRLAGNTGELFF	TGTGCCAGCAGTCGACTAGCGGGGAACACCGGGGAGCTGTTTTTT
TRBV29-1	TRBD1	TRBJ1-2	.	CSVSDRGGGYTF	TGCAGCGTTTCGGACAGGGGAGGAGGCTACACCTTC
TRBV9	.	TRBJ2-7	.	CASSVAGQAIYEQYF	TGTGCCAGCAGCGTAGCGGGACAAGCTATCTACGAGCAGTACTTC
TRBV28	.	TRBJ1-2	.	CASRPQGYGYTF	TGTGCCAGCAGGCCTCAGGGGTATGGCTACACCTTC
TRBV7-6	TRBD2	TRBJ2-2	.	CASSLSPGGALTGELFF	TGTGCCAGCAGCTTAAGCCCGGGGGGGGCGCTCACCGGGGAGCTGTTTTTT
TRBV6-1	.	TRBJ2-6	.	CASSVRGRRSSGANVLTF	TGTGCCAGCAGTGTTAGGGGCAGAAGGAGCTCTGGGGCCAACGTCCTGACTTTC
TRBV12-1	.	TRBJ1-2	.	CATTRDRELGYTF	TGTGCCACCACCCGGGACAGGGAGCTGGGCTACACCTTC
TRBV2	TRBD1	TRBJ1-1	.	CASSVPSGQGSNNTEAFF	TGTGCCAGCAGTGTCCCTTCGGGACAGGGAAGCAATAACACTGAAGCTTTCTTT